This T cell receptor (beta chain) was sequenced in a study of monozygotic twins with inflammatory bowel disease. Findings and caveats of the study: Healthy co-twins showed greater TCRbeta diversity (inverse Simpson) than IBD patients.

The germline V gene has CDR1 SGHTA and CDR2 FQGNSA. The CDR3 spans 15 residues. About this clonotype itself: Its target is not known.

During cDNA synthesis, UMIs that each contained a 6-nucleotide sample barcode were added by means of template switching. TCRdb reprocessed the 5' RACE reads and stores each CDR3 protein as one record, lacking DNA. The sample table includes about 140,000 distinct CDR3 sequences. The V and J genes are TRBV7-2 and TRBJ1-2. The sample taken for sequencing was blood. This sequence was found in a human donor with ulcerative colitis or Crohn's disease, or a healthy co-twin of an affected twin (not recorded which). The CDR3 loop reads CASSFARRQSHGYTF.